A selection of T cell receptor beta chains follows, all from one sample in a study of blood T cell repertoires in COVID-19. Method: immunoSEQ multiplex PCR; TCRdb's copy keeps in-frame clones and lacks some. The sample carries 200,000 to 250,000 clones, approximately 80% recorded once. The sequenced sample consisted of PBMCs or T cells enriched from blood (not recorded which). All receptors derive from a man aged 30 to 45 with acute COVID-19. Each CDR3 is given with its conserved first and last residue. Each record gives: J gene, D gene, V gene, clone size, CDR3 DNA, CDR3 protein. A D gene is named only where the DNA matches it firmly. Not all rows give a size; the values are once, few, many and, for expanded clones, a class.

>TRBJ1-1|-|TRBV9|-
TGTGCCAGCAGCGCTCGCCACGACGGGATGAACACTGAAGCTTTCTTT
CASSARHDGMNTEAFF
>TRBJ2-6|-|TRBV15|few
TGTGCCACCAGCACTGAACAGGGTTCCGGGGCCAACGTCCTGACTTTC
CATSTEQGSGANVLTF
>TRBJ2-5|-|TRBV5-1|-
TGCGCCAGCAGCTTGGGACAGTACCAAGAGACCCAGTACTTC
CASSLGQYQETQYF
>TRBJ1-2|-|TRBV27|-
TGTGCCAGCAGTTGGGGAGGGGGGGTCGGCTACACCTTC
CASSWGGGVGYTF
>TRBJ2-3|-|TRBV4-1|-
TGCGCCAGCAGCCACGGACAAAACACAGATACGCAGTATTTT
CASSHGQNTDTQYF
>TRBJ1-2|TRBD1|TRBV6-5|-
TGTGCCAGCAGTTATACAGGGGCGGTCTATGGCTACACCTTC
CASSYTGAVYGYTF
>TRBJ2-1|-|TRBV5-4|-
TGTGCCAGCAGCTTGGAGACTAACTCCTTCACCAATGAGCAGTTCTTC
CASSLETNSFTNEQFF
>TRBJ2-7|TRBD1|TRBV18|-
TGTGCCAGCTCGGACAGGGAATCCTACGAGCAGTACTTC
CASSDRESYEQYF
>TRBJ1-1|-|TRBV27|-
TGTGCCAGCAGTTTAAGCGGGGTAGGGACTGAAGCTTTCTTT
CASSLSGVGTEAFF
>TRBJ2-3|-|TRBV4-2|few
TGTGCCAGCAGCCAAGATCTGGATACGCAGTATTTT
CASSQDLDTQYF
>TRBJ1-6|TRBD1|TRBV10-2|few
TGCGCCAGCAGCCCAGGGGGTGTAAATTCACCCCTCCACTTT
CASSPGGVNSPLHF
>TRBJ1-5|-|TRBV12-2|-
TGTGCAAGTCGCGGCCGTTGTACAGGGGACACCGCGTTTAGCAATCAGCCCCAGCATTTT
CASRGRCTGDTAFSNQPQHF
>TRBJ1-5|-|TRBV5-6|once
TGTGCCAGCAGCAATAAAGCGAGCGTTCGACAGCCCCAGCATTTT
CASSNKASVRQPQHF
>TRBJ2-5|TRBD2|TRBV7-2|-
TGTGCCAGCAGGCTAAACGGGGGGGTCGGAGAGACCCAGTACTTC
CASRLNGGVGETQYF
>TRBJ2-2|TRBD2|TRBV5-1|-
TGCGCCAGCAGAGCCACTAGCGGTGAGAACACCGGGGAGCTGTTTTTT
CASRATSGENTGELFF
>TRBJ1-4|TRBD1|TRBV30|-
TGTGCCTGGAGTGACGAAGGGGGCGGGCCCGAAAAACTGTTTTTT
CAWSDEGGGPEKLFF
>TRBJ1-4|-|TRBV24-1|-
TGTGCCACCAGTGATTCCCGAACTAATGAAAAACTGTTTTTT
CATSDSRTNEKLFF
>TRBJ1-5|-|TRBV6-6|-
TGTGCCAGCAGTGACGGGACTCCGAATGAGCCCCAGCATTTT
CASSDGTPNEPQHF
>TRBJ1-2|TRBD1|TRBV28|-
TGTGCCGTGAACCCACAGGGGGACTATGGCTACACCTTC
CAVNPQGDYGYTF
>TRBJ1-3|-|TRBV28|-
TGTGCCAGCAGTTTGGACAGCCCTGGAAACACCATATATTTT
CASSLDSPGNTIYF
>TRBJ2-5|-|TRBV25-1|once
TGTGCCAGCAAGGCAACCGGACAGATCAGTGGGACCCAGTACTTC
CASKATGQISGTQYF
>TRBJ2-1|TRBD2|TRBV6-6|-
TGTGCCAGCAGTTCCGGGACTAGTGTCAGGAATGAGCAGTTCTTC
CASSSGTSVRNEQFF
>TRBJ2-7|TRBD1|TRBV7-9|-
TGTGCCAGCAGCTCGGGACAGGAGCTATACGAGCAGTACTTC
CASSSGQELYEQYF
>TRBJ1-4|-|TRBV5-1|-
TGCGCCAGCGGGCCGGCGGGGCGAGAAAAACTGTTTTTT
CASGPAGREKLFF
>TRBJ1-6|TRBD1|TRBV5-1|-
TGCGCCAGCAGCCCGGGGACAGCCGATAATTCACCCCTCCACTTT
CASSPGTADNSPLHF